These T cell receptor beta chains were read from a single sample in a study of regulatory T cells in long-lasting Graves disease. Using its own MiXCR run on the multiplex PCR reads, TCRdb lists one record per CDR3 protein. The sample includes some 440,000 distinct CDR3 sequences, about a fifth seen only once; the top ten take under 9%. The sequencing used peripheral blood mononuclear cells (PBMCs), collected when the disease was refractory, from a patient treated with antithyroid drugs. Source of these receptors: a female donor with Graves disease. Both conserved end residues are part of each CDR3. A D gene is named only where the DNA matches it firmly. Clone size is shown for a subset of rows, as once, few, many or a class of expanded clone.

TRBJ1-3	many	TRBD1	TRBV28	TGTGCCAGCAGCCCGAGACAGGGGCCTCGCTCTGGAAACACCATATATTTT	CASSPRQGPRSGNTIYF
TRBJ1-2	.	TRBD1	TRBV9	TGTGCCAGCAGCCCCCAGGGACAGCTTCCTAACTATGGCTACACCTTC	CASSPQGQLPNYGYTF
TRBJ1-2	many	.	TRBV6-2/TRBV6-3	TGTGCCAGCAGTGAGGGGTTATATGGCTACACCTTC	CASSEGLYGYTF
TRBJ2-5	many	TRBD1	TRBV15	TGTGCCACCAGCAGAACGGGACAGGGTCGTGAGACCCAGTACTTC	CATSRTGQGRETQYF
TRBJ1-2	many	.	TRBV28	TGTGCCAGCAGTTTACAGTTCTATGGCTACACCTTC	CASSLQFYGYTF
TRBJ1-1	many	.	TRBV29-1	TGCAGCGTTGATGAGGGTACTGAAGCTTTCTTT	CSVDEGTEAFF
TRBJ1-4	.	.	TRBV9	TGTGCCAGCAGCGCCGGGGACGGAAAACTGTTTTTT	CASSAGDGKLFF
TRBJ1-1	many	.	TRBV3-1	TGTGCCAGCAGCAGGAGGCCCACTGAAGCTTTCTTT	CASSRRPTEAFF
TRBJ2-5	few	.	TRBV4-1	TGCGCCAGCAGCCAAGATCCCCCCGGGACTCTTGGGGAGACCCAGTACTTC	CASSQDPPGTLGETQYF
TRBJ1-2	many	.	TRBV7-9	TGTGCCAGCAGTCCTCCTCAGGGTTTTGACTATGGCTACACCTTC	CASSPPQGFDYGYTF
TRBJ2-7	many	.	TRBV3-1	TGTGCCAGCAGCCAAGAGGTCGCCGAAGACTACGAGCAGTACTTC	CASSQEVAEDYEQYF
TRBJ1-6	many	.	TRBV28	TGTGCCAGCAGTTTGGGAAGCTCCTATAATTCACCCCTCCACTTT	CASSLGSSYNSPLHF
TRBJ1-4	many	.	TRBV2	TGTGCCAGCTTAGCTACGACTAATGAAAAACTGTTTTTT	CASLATTNEKLFF
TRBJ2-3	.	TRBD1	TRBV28	TGTGCCAGCAGTTTAACGAGCACGGACAGGGCTCGGACAGATACGCAGTATTTT	CASSLTSTDRARTDTQYF
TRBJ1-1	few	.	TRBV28	TGTGCCAGCAGAACTGGACTGCTCGTAGGAGCTTTCTTT	CASRTGLLVGAFF
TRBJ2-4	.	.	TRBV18	TGTGCCAGCTCACGGGACGGGATAGCCAAAAACATTCAGTACTTC	CASSRDGIAKNIQYF
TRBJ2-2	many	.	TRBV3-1	TGTGCCAGCAGCGACGGCACCGGGGAGCTGTTTTTT	CASSDGTGELFF
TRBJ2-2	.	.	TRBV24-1	TGTGCCACCAGTGACCCCCCTTACACCGGGGAGCTGTTTTTT	CATSDPPYTGELFF
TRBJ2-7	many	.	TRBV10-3	TGTGCCATCAGTGACCGGGGGATAACCTCCTACGAGCAGTACTTC	CAISDRGITSYEQYF
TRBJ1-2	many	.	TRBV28	TGTGCCAGCCGTTCCATAGAACTCTACACCTTC	CASRSIELYTF
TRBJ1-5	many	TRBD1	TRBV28	TGTGCCAGCAGCTTCGACAGGGAGGAACGGCAGCCCCAGCATTTT	CASSFDREERQPQHF
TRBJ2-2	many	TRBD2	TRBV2	TGTGCCAGCAGTCCATTAGCGGGAGTGGAAGTTCCCACCGGGGAGCTGTTTTTT	CASSPLAGVEVPTGELFF
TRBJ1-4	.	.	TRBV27	TGTGCCAGCAGTTTATGGGAGTCAGCTAATGAAAAACTGTTTTTT	CASSLWESANEKLFF
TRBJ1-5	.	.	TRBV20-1	TGCAGTGCTAGAGAAGATAGTGGAGTCCAGCCCCAGCATTTT	CSAREDSGVQPQHF
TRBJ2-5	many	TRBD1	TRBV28	TGTGCCAGCAGTCCCCAATTCCGGGACAGGGGAGTGACCCAGTACTTC	CASSPQFRDRGVTQYF
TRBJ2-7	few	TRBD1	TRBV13	TGTGCCAGCAGCTCGCCGGGACAGGTCGTCGGGCAGTACTTC	CASSSPGQVVGQYF
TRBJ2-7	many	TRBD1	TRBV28	TGTGCCAGCGTTACCGGGACAGGGCCCCCCTTGGCGTACTTC	CASVTGTGPPLAYF
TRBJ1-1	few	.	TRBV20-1	TGCAGTGCTGGTGGGGGTTTGAGTGGACGGTTGAACACTGAAGCTTTCTTT	CSAGGGLSGRLNTEAFF
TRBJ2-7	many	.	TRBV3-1	TGTGCCAGCAGCCAATATGGAGGGGCGAGGGAGCAGTACTTC	CASSQYGGAREQYF
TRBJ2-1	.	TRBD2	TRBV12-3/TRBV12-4	TGTGCCAGCAGAACAACGGGGGGGGTTCGTAATGAGCAGTTCTTC	CASRTTGGVRNEQFF
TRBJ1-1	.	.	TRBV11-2	TGTGCCAACAGCTTAGGGTGGACAGTAGTGAACACTGAAGCTTTCTTT	CANSLGWTVVNTEAFF
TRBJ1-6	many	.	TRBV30	TGTGCCTGGAGTGTACGAGGGGGAGAAGGTTCTTCACCCCTCCACTTT	CAWSVRGGEGSSPLHF
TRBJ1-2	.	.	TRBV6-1	TGTGCCAGCAGTACAGGGAAGTACGGGCAGGACACCTTC	CASSTGKYGQDTF
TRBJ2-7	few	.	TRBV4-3	TGCGCCAGCAGCCAGATGTCAGATTCAACCTACGAGCAGTACTTC	CASSQMSDSTYEQYF
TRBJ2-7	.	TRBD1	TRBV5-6	TGTGCCAGCAGCTGGACAGGGTTTTCCTACGAGCAGTACTTC	CASSWTGFSYEQYF
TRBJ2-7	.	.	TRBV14	TGTGCCAGCAGCCAGTCGCTAGCCTACGAGCAGTACTTC	CASSQSLAYEQYF
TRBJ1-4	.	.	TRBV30	TGTGCCTGGAGTTTTGGCCCCCGAAATGAAAAACTGTTTTTT	CAWSFGPRNEKLFF
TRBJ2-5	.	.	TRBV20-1	TGCACTCTACAGGGTTCGGAGACCCAGTACTTC	CTLQGSETQYF
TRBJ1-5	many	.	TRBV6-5	TGTGCCAGCAGTTACGGACAACTTCAGCCCCAGCATTTT	CASSYGQLQPQHF
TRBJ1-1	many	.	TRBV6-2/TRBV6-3	TGTGCCAGCACCCGGACGGCTGCTGAAGCTTTCTTT	CASTRTAAEAFF
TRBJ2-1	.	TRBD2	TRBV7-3	TGTGCCAGCAGTTTGCGGGCGGGAGGGCCTCATGAGCAGTTCTTC	CASSLRAGGPHEQFF
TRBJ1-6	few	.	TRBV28	TGTGCCAGCACCAAGGCAGGGGCGAATTCACCCCTCCACTTT	CASTKAGANSPLHF
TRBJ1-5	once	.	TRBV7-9	TGTGCCAGCAGCTTAAGTGGAAACAATCAGCCCCAGCATTTT	CASSLSGNNQPQHF
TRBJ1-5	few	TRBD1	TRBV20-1	TGCAGTGCGAGACGGGACAGAAGCAATCAGCCCCAGCATTTT	CSARRDRSNQPQHF